What follows describes a single TCR beta chain. The antigen is not known. The germline V gene encodes CDR1 SQVTM and CDR2 ANQGSEA. The CDR3 covers 16 residues. The V and J ends lost 2 bases and 10 bases, in that order; junction bases with no gene match: 8. The data were taken from a study of cytomegalovirus exposure and HLA in healthy donors. Study results and limitations: Only CMV serostatus was available as immune exposure information.

With 60 Vbeta and 13 Jbeta primers, the PCR was carried out. Generated by immunoSEQ multiplex PCR, the TCRdb table keeps only in-frame clones and is missing some. This sample carries approximately 180,000 clones, with less than 6.5% going to the ten biggest clones. Specimen: PBMCs. This chain joins TRBV29-1 and TRBJ2-1, with 16 nucleotides matching TRBD2. This TCR came from a young man in good health and CMV-seronegative. The CDR3 bases are TGCAGCGTTGAATTGGGACTAGCGGGAGGGCCGGGGGAGCAGTTCTTC. This sequence encodes CSVELGLAGGPGEQFF.